Listed below are T cell receptor beta chains from one sample, sequenced in a study of human T cells and chemical hapten exposure. TCRdb ran MiXCR on the RACE reads and lists one entry per CDR3 protein. The sample records around 53,000 distinct CDR3 sequences, 8% to 9.5% being singletons. Here the sequenced sample was whole blood, taken in connection with sensitization to the hapten diphenylcyclopropenone (DPC). The receptor set was obtained from a woman between 45 and 65 years old with alopecia areata. Some clones in this sample may be carry-over from other donors' samples. CDR3s leave out the opening cysteine and the closing phenylalanine or tryptophan. Each record gives: V gene, D gene, J gene, CDR3 protein. A D gene is named only where the DNA matches it firmly.

>TRBV11-2|-|TRBJ2-1
ASSLRVLATMWQF
>TRBV20-1|TRBD1|TRBJ2-1
SARAGGYNEQF
>TRBV28|-|TRBJ2-3
ASMTSRNTQY
>TRBV20-1|-|TRBJ2-7
SARDQGPREQY
>TRBV3-1|-|TRBJ1-1
ASSQASVMTEAF
>TRBV4-3|-|TRBJ2-1
ASSQDGGRLGNEQF
>TRBV3-1|TRBD2|TRBJ2-7
ASSYGLAGVNEQY
>TRBV5-1|TRBD2|TRBJ2-2
ASKLAGEVGELF
>TRBV6-2/TRBV6-3|TRBD1|TRBJ1-1
ASTPEQGANTEAF
>TRBV11-2|TRBD2|TRBJ2-2
ASGRLRSFGGRANTGELF
>TRBV29-1|-|TRBJ2-1
SVDESDEQF
>TRBV30|TRBD1|TRBJ1-5
AWSTGTGGTYSNQPQH
>TRBV9|-|TRBJ1-5
ASSVDPDNQPQH
>TRBV29-1|TRBD2|TRBJ2-3
SVAASGSGDTQY
>TRBV7-9|TRBD1|TRBJ1-6
ASNLRTGGNNSPLH
>TRBV29-1|-|TRBJ1-1
SVDWGGTEAF
>TRBV12-3/TRBV12-4|-|TRBJ2-7
ASRPKTSYEQY
>TRBV15|TRBD1|TRBJ1-6
ATSSRTGLSNSPLH
>TRBV2|-|TRBJ1-2
ASRDRGYT
>TRBV4-1|-|TRBJ2-1
ASSQARESYWDEQF
>TRBV20-1|TRBD2|TRBJ2-5
SARVAGGEETQY
>TRBV28|-|TRBJ1-2
ASQDSHYGYT
>TRBV19|-|TRBJ1-4
ASGDRPATNEKLF
>TRBV5-1|TRBD1|TRBJ1-2
ASSGTGGRGYT
>TRBV12-3/TRBV12-4|TRBD2|TRBJ2-3
ASSKEGLAGTQY
>TRBV20-1|TRBD1|TRBJ2-5
SARVKGQFQETQY
>TRBV4-1|-|TRBJ2-7
ASSGATAYEQY
>TRBV5-1|-|TRBJ2-1
ASSLGTYNEQF
>TRBV28|-|TRBJ2-7
ASRAPFYEQY
>TRBV4-1|-|TRBJ1-2
ASSQPIEGYGYT
>TRBV14|TRBD2|TRBJ2-5
ASSRTTSGQETQY
>TRBV15|TRBD2|TRBJ2-3
ATSYKRTSGTSTDTQY
>TRBV20-1|-|TRBJ1-5
SAGGGDGNQPQH
>TRBV12-3/TRBV12-4|-|TRBJ1-5
ASSLQGSNQPQH
>TRBV6-2/TRBV6-3|-|TRBJ2-5
ASSPTETQY
>TRBV19|-|TRBJ2-1
ASRKVTGGNEQF
>TRBV6-5|TRBD2|TRBJ2-7
ASSKREGYEQY
>TRBV20-1|-|TRBJ1-5
SAATGYNQPQH
>TRBV4-2|-|TRBJ2-2
ASSQSTSCATGELF
>TRBV18|-|TRBJ1-5
ASSPRDGRASNQPQH
>TRBV11-1|-|TRBJ1-1
ASSFQGPTEAF
>TRBV25-1|TRBD1|TRBJ2-1
ASSRDRWRVEGEQF
>TRBV7-9|TRBD2|TRBJ2-1
ASSFTSGSADEQF
>TRBV27|-|TRBJ1-1
ASSLRENTEAF
>TRBV24-1|TRBD2|TRBJ2-1
ATSGKGLAGGNEQF
>TRBV2|-|TRBJ2-2
ASKKTGSTGELF
>TRBV25-1|-|TRBJ2-7
ASSEYGLAHGYEQY
>TRBV14|-|TRBJ2-3
ASSQDNSGGGGTDTQY